The rows below give T cell receptor beta chains drawn from one sample of a study of T cells in narcolepsy. The method was immunoSEQ multiplex PCR; TCRdb's version includes in-frame clones alone and lacks a portion of them. The sample holds 30,000 to 35,000 clones, roughly four fifths seen once. Sequences were obtained from CD45RA- memory CD4+ T cells from PBMCs. The receptors shown here come from a human donor with narcolepsy. The CDR3 runs from the conserved cysteine through the conserved F or W. Fields, in order: D gene, clone size, J gene, CDR3 length, V gene, CDR3 protein, CDR3 DNA. A D gene is named only where the DNA matches it firmly. Rows may omit the clone size; those that give it use once, few, many or a size class.

D: NA; size: NA; J: TRBJ2-7; length: 16; V: TRBV5-4; CDR3: CASSLRARGGSYEQYF; DNA: TGTGCCAGCAGCTTGCGGGCCAGGGGCGGATCCTACGAGCAGTACTTC
D: NA; size: NA; J: TRBJ2-7; length: 14; V: TRBV13; CDR3: CASSPRDSTWEQYF; DNA: TGTGCCAGCAGCCCCCGGGACTCTACGTGGGAGCAGTACTTC
D: NA; size: NA; J: TRBJ1-2; length: 13; V: TRBV6-5; CDR3: CASSSRRDLGYTF; DNA: TGTGCCAGCAGTTCCCGGCGGGACCTGGGCTACACCTTC
D: NA; size: NA; J: TRBJ2-7; length: 14; V: TRBV2; CDR3: CASKIYRDSYEQYF; DNA: TGTGCCAGCAAAATCTACAGGGATTCCTACGAGCAGTACTTC
D: NA; size: NA; J: TRBJ2-5; length: 15; V: TRBV6-1; CDR3: CASSVRGQTKETQYF; DNA: TGTGCCAGCAGTGTCAGGGGACAAACAAAAGAGACCCAGTACTTC
D: NA; size: NA; J: TRBJ1-1; length: 14; V: TRBV15; CDR3: CATSRSYGNTEAFF; DNA: TGTGCCACCAGCAGGTCTTACGGGAACACTGAAGCTTTCTTT
D: NA; size: NA; J: TRBJ2-3; length: 15; V: TRBV4-3; CDR3: CASSQPRGATDTQYF; DNA: TGCGCCAGCAGCCAACCGAGGGGGGCCACAGATACGCAGTATTTT
D: NA; size: NA; J: TRBJ1-1; length: 14; V: TRBV19; CDR3: CASSIEGPNTEAFF; DNA: TGTGCCAGTAGTATAGAAGGGCCGAACACTGAAGCTTTCTTT
D: NA; size: NA; J: TRBJ2-6; length: 14; V: TRBV5-4; CDR3: CASSSKTGANVLTF; DNA: TGTGCCAGCAGCTCCAAGACAGGGGCCAACGTCCTGACTTTC
D: NA; size: few; J: TRBJ1-2; length: 15; V: TRBV7-2; CDR3: CASSFLRGANYGYTF; DNA: TGTGCCAGCAGCTTCCTGAGGGGAGCTAACTATGGCTACACCTTC
D: NA; size: few; J: TRBJ1-4; length: 12; V: TRBV2; CDR3: CASSGGGNKLFF; DNA: TGTGCCAGCAGTGGCGGCGGTAACAAACTGTTTTTT
D: TRBD1; size: NA; J: TRBJ1-1; length: 13; V: TRBV10-3; CDR3: CAISKDRDTEAFF; DNA: TGTGCCATCAGTAAGGACAGGGACACTGAAGCTTTCTTT
D: NA; size: few; J: TRBJ1-3; length: 13; V: TRBV19; CDR3: CASSSLSGNTIYF; DNA: TGTGCCAGTAGTTCGCTCTCTGGAAACACCATATATTTT
D: NA; size: NA; J: TRBJ1-6; length: 14; V: TRBV9; CDR3: CASSVGLDNSPLHF; DNA: TGTGCCAGCAGCGTAGGATTGGATAATTCACCCCTCCACTTT
D: TRBD1; size: NA; J: TRBJ2-7; length: 14; V: TRBV5-5; CDR3: CASRKGQSLNEQYF; DNA: TGTGCCAGCAGGAAGGGACAGAGCCTTAATGAGCAGTACTTC
D: NA; size: NA; J: TRBJ2-5; length: 16; V: TRBV19; CDR3: CASSIQGLAALETQYF; DNA: TGTGCCAGTAGTATTCAAGGGCTAGCAGCCTTGGAGACCCAGTACTTC
D: TRBD2; size: NA; J: TRBJ2-1; length: 20; V: TRBV4-2; CDR3: CASSQDPGVVAGRSYNEQFF; DNA: TGTGCCAGCAGCCAAGATCCGGGGGTAGTAGCGGGGCGATCCTACAATGAGCAGTTCTTC
D: NA; size: NA; J: TRBJ1-1; length: 13; V: TRBV5-6; CDR3: CASSFSGRNEAFF; DNA: TGTGCCAGCAGCTTTTCGGGCCGGAATGAAGCTTTCTTT
D: NA; size: NA; J: TRBJ1-2; length: 14; V: TRBV6-1; CDR3: CASSETLVVDGYTF; DNA: TGTGCCAGCAGTGAAACCCTGGTCGTCGATGGCTACACCTTC
D: TRBD2; size: NA; J: TRBJ2-1; length: 16; V: TRBV7-6; CDR3: CASSSLWGGNYNEQFF; DNA: TGTGCCAGCAGTTCTCTTTGGGGGGGAAACTACAATGAGCAGTTCTTC
D: TRBD2; size: NA; J: TRBJ2-1; length: 16; V: TRBV6-6; CDR3: CASQGLAGGPFDEQFF; DNA: TGTGCCAGTCAGGGCTTAGCGGGGGGGCCATTCGATGAGCAGTTCTTC
D: NA; size: NA; J: TRBJ2-3; length: 11; V: TRBV7-8; CDR3: CASSYTDTQYF; DNA: TGTGCCAGCAGCTACACAGATACGCAGTATTTT
D: NA; size: NA; J: TRBJ2-2; length: 14; V: TRBV5-1; CDR3: CASIIDANTGELFF; DNA: TGCGCCAGCATCATAGACGCGAACACCGGGGAGCTGTTTTTT
D: TRBD1; size: NA; J: TRBJ1-2; length: 12; V: TRBV29-1; CDR3: CSVSQGAGSYTF; DNA: TGCAGCGTGTCACAGGGGGCCGGAAGCTACACCTTC
D: TRBD2; size: NA; J: TRBJ2-5; length: 15; V: TRBV7-3; CDR3: CASSRSGGPLETQYF; DNA: TGTGCCAGCAGCCGAAGCGGGGGGCCCTTAGAGACCCAGTACTTC
D: NA; size: NA; J: TRBJ1-1; length: 14; V: TRBV11-3; CDR3: CASSLGGAGTEAFF; DNA: TGTGCCAGCAGCTTGGGAGGTGCGGGCACTGAAGCTTTCTTT
D: NA; size: NA; J: TRBJ1-2; length: 15; V: TRBV11-2; CDR3: CASSLDPRVGNGYTF; DNA: TGTGCCAGCAGCTTAGATCCCCGCGTAGGGAATGGCTACACCTTC
D: NA; size: NA; J: TRBJ2-2; length: 14; V: TRBV9; CDR3: CASSFLDATGELFF; DNA: TGTGCCAGCAGCTTTTTGGACGCCACCGGGGAGCTGTTTTTT